Below are 27 T cell receptor beta chains sequenced from a single sample in a study of cytomegalovirus exposure and HLA in healthy donors. The PCR ran on 60 Vbeta and 13 Jbeta primers. Here immunoSEQ multiplex PCR was the method, and the copy in TCRdb shows in-frame clones only, minus some. The data hold about 150,000 clones, with around 79% observed a single time. The sample comprised PBMCs. All receptors derive from a young man in good health and CMV-seronegative.

The chain is built from TRBV4-1 and TRBJ2-5; maybe TRBD2 (7 bases). Germline loops: CDR1 MGHRA, CDR2 YSYEKL. Trimming took off 8 bases at V and 11 bases at J, with 18 bases between the two ends. The CDR3 is made up of 12 amino acids. The CDR3 region is CASGDTLREQYF. Here the CDR3 DNA reads TGCGCCAGCGGGGACACCTTGCGGGAGCAGTACTTC.

This clone was seen a handful of times. This rearrangement joins TRBV11-2 to TRBJ1-1; 8 nucleotides align to TRBD1. Germline values: CDR1 SGHAT, CDR2 FQNNGV. After removal of 4 bases from V and 1 base from J, the junction contained 5 bases not matched to a gene. The CDR3 totals 15 residues. As DNA, the CDR3 is TGTGCCAGCAGCTCCGCCGGGACAGGGAACACTGAAGCTTTCTTT. Protein sequence: CASSSAGTGNTEAFF.

The rearrangement links TRBV5-1 to TRBJ2-1, with D unclear. The CDR3 length is 14 residues. CDR1 is SGHRS, CDR2 YFSETQ, per germline. Trimming left V 5 bases short and J 1 base short, with 10 bases between. CDR3 sequence reads: CASSSALSYNEQFF. The CDR3 nucleotides are TGCGCCAGCAGTTCAGCGCTATCCTACAATGAGCAGTTCTTC.

In its sample, this clone was seen once. The V and J genes are TRBV5-1 and TRBJ2-2; tentatively, D is TRBD2 (6 bases). This CDR3 comprises 13 residues. CDR1 SGHRS and CDR2 YFSETQ come from the germline V gene. V was pared by 2 bases and J by 6 bases, with 8 bases between. In DNA form, the CDR3 reads TGCGCCAGCAGCTTACGGGAGTCCGGGGAGCTGTTTTTT. This encodes CASSLRESGELFF.

Of note for this clone: The identical CDR3 is also encoded by other nucleotide sequences in the sample. The chain links TRBV19 to TRBJ2-3; tentative D call: TRBD2 (5 bases). V was trimmed by 2 bases and J by 0 bases, leaving 6 bases between them. The CDR3 spans 14 residues. Germline V lookup: CDR1 LNHDA, CDR2 SQIVND (reference sequence). CDR3: CASSIRTSTDTQYF. CDR3 DNA sequence: TGTGCCAGTAGTATAAGGACTAGCACAGATACGCAGTATTTT.

The genes are TRBV15 and TRBJ1-4; 8 bases align to TRBD1. The CDR3 is 14 amino acids. Germline V gene sequence: CDR1 LNHNV, CDR2 YYDKDF (reference sequence). V was clipped by 3 bases and J by 7 bases; unmatched bases: 4. The CDR3 DNA follows: TGTGCCACCAGCAGGGACAGGGAGATTGAAAAACTGTTTTTT. It codes for CATSRDREIEKLFF.

This clone is a singleton in its sample. The rearrangement joins TRBV27 to TRBJ2-2; 8 positions match TRBD2. This CDR3 region has 14 residues. The trim removed 11 bases at V and 5 bases at J, leaving 10 bases unmatched. The germline CDR1 and CDR2 sequences are MNHEY and SMNVEV (reference sequence). The CDR3 DNA reads as TGTGCCTCCTGCCCGGAGCGGGAGACCGGGGAGCTGTTTTTT. Its protein is CASCPERETGELFF.

CDR3 sequence (DNA): TGTGCCAGCAGCGCTAGGACTAACACCGGGGAGCTGTTTTTT. Its translation is CASSARTNTGELFF. The chain employs TRBV9 and TRBJ2-2; TRBD2 might be the D (5 bases). Germline V lookup: CDR1 SGDLS, CDR2 YYNGEE. The length of the CDR3 is 14 residues. V lost 3 bases, J lost 2 bases, and 8 bases lay in between.

The chain uses TRBV7-9 and TRBJ2-3; no clear D gene. The germline V gene encodes CDR1 SEHNR and CDR2 FQNEAQ (reference sequence). The V gene lost 4 bases and the J gene lost 6 bases, with 8 bases spanning the gap. CDR3 size: 12 residues. The CDR3, as DNA: TGTGCCAGCAGCTCAGGCGCCGATACGCAGTATTTT. Amino acid sequence: CASSSGADTQYF.

A few counts support this clone. The V gene is TRBV14, the J gene TRBJ2-5; D is unclear. Germline V gene data show CDR1 as SGHDN and CDR2 as FVKESK. Trimming shortened V by 1 base and J by 1 base, and 10 bases separated the two germline ends. This CDR3 has 15 residues. This chain's CDR3 is CASSQGFDFQETQYF. The DNA of the CDR3 is TGTGCCAGCAGCCAAGGATTCGACTTCCAAGAGACCCAGTACTTC.

The genes are TRBV7-2 and TRBJ1-2, with D unresolved. Per germline, CDR1 SGHTA and CDR2 FQGNSA. Between the trimmed V and J ends, which lost 0 bases and 3 bases, there was a span of 8 bases. The CDR3 is 14 residues long. CDR3 residues: CASSLAEGHYGYTF. In DNA, the CDR3 is TGTGCCAGCAGCTTAGCAGAGGGTCACTATGGCTACACCTTC.

The chain employs TRBV28 and TRBJ2-3; 10 nucleotides align to TRBD1. The CDR3 has 15 residues. Per the germline V gene, CDR1 is MDHEN and CDR2 is SYDVKM. V trimming: 4 bases; J trimming: 5 bases; junction bases outside the gene matches: 6. The CDR3 loop is CASSWTGGVGDTQYF. CDR3 nucleotides: TGTGCCAGCAGTTGGACAGGGGGGGTAGGAGATACGCAGTATTTT.

The V gene is TRBV19, the J gene TRBJ1-4; D remains unclear. The CDR3 runs 13 residues. Trimming pared 7 bases from V and 0 bases from J, leaving 6 bases between. CDR1 is LNHDA, CDR2 SQIVND, per germline (reference sequence). The CDR3 here is CASKPATNEKLFF. The CDR3, as DNA: TGTGCCAGTAAACCAGCAACTAATGAAAAACTGTTTTTT.

The gene calls are TRBV6-6 and TRBJ1-1; D remains ambiguous. V gave up 2 bases and J gave up 6 bases, with 10 bases separating them. Germline CDR1 MNHNY, CDR2 SVGAGI (reference sequence). This CDR3 spans 13 amino acids. The CDR3 here is CASSYEGRAEAFF. CDR3 sequence (DNA): TGTGCCAGCAGTTACGAGGGAAGGGCTGAAGCTTTCTTT.

The chain combines TRBV7-8 with TRBJ2-7, with a possible D match to TRBD1 (6 bases). V lost 1 base to trimming and J lost 4 bases, with 11 bases between them. Germline V gene sequence: CDR1 SGHVS, CDR2 FQNEAQ. The CDR3 is 14 amino acids. The CDR3 loop is CASSLVSGQYEQYF. CDR3 DNA sequence: TGTGCCAGCAGCTTAGTTTCCGGACAGTACGAGCAGTACTTC.

The gene calls are TRBV7-9 and TRBJ2-7; TRBD1 matches 11 bases. The CDR3 is 16 residues long. Germline V CDR1 and CDR2: SEHNR, FQNEAQ (reference sequence). V dropped 6 bases and J dropped 4; count of bases not matched to a gene: 11. The CDR3 DNA reads as TGTGCCAGCAGGCCCGGGACAGGGGGAGAAGAGTACGAGCAGTACTTC. It specifies CASRPGTGGEEYEQYF.

This chain links TRBV5-1 with TRBJ2-1, with TRBD2 matching over 7 bases. Losses at the gene ends were 4 bases for V and 0 bases for J; bases not matched to a gene: 1. Germline values: CDR1 SGHRS, CDR2 YFSETQ. The CDR3 has 14 residues. The CDR3 nucleotides read TGCGCCAGCAGCCAGCGGGGCTCCTACAATGAGCAGTTCTTC. Its protein product is CASSQRGSYNEQFF.

The chain links TRBV25-1 to TRBJ2-7; perhaps TRBD1 as D (6 bases). The germline gives CDR1 MGHDK, CDR2 SYGVNS. CDR3 size: 15 residues. Deletions cut 1 base from V and 2 bases from J, with 12 bases between. Written as DNA, the CDR3 is TGTGCCAGCAGTGAATCCCCAGGGGCCCCCTACGAGCAGTACTTC. Translated, it gives CASSESPGAPYEQYF.

The genes are TRBV5-1 and TRBJ1-5, with no clear D. Trimming removed 6 bases at V and 2 bases at J, with 12 bases between. Looked up from germline, CDR1 is SGHRS and CDR2 is YFSETQ. The CDR3 is 14 amino acids. CDR3 in amino acids: CASTPDTGNQPQHF. The CDR3 bases are TGCGCCAGCACTCCTGACACGGGCAATCAGCCCCAGCATTTT.

This rearrangement joins TRBV7-9 to TRBJ2-1, with a weak D call TRBD2 (5 bases). Trimming shortened V by 0 bases and J by 4 bases, and 10 bases separated the two germline ends. This CDR3 region has 15 residues. Germline-derived CDR1 and CDR2 are SEHNR and FQNEAQ (reference sequence). DNA of the CDR3: TGTGCCAGCAGCTTAGCGCATAGCGTTTACAATGAGCAGTTCTTC. Translated: CASSLAHSVYNEQFF.

J is TRBJ1-4 and V is TRBV4-1, with D maybe TRBD1 (6 bases). V was shortened by 4 bases and J by 8 bases, with 14 bases between the two germline ends. The CDR3 length is 14 residues. The germline CDR1 and CDR2 sequences are MGHRA and YSYEKL. The CDR3 reads CASSLIRGVEKLFF. Written as DNA, the CDR3 is TGCGCCAGCAGCCTTATCAGGGGAGTAGAAAAACTGTTTTTT.

The chain couples TRBV2 to TRBJ2-5, with D possibly being TRBD1 (6 bases). The CDR3 extends over 14 amino acids. The germline CDR1 and CDR2 sequences are SNHLY and FYNNEI. V lost 8 bases and J lost 0, with 13 bases in between. The CDR3 reads CASPRQGYQETQYF. The DNA of the CDR3 is TGTGCCAGCCCGCGGCAGGGGTACCAAGAGACCCAGTACTTC.

This clone was recorded a few times. The chain has TRBV7-9 and TRBJ2-1, with unresolved D. V lost 5 bases to trimming and J lost 11 bases, with 10 bases between them. The germline gives CDR1 SEHNR, CDR2 FQNEAQ (reference sequence). This CDR3 contains 11 residues. CDR3 region: CASSPLAQQFF. The CDR3 nucleotides read TGTGCCAGCAGCCCCCTGGCCCAGCAGTTCTTC.

The rearrangement joins TRBV19 to TRBJ2-7; 8 bases align to TRBD1. From germline, CDR1 is LNHDA and CDR2 SQIVND (reference sequence). V gave up 7 bases and J gave up 5 bases; unmatched junction bases: 10. The CDR3 has 14 residues. The chain's CDR3 is CASILQGAKNEQYF. The CDR3 nucleotides are TGTGCCAGTATCCTCCAGGGGGCGAAGAACGAGCAGTACTTC.

This sequence joins TRBV5-4 and TRBJ2-1; TRBD2 matches at 11 bases. Trimming took 4 bases from V and 1 from J; bases not matched to a gene: 13. From germline, CDR1 is SGHNT and CDR2 YYREEE (reference sequence). The CDR3 covers 19 residues. The CDR3 coding sequence is TGTGCCAGCAGCCCGGGAGGACTAGCGGGTAAAGAATCCTACAATGAGCAGTTCTTC. Protein product: CASSPGGLAGKESYNEQFF.

The rearrangement links TRBV27 to TRBJ2-7; 7 positions agree with TRBD2. Germline trimming cut 8 bases from V and 7 bases from J; bases unmatched to any gene: 11. CDR3 length: 13 residues. Germline CDR1 is MNHEY and CDR2 is SMNVEV (reference sequence). CDR3: CASSTDLAAEQYF. In nucleotides, the CDR3 is TGTGCCAGCTCCACGGATCTAGCGGCGGAGCAGTACTTC.

The V gene is TRBV28, the J gene TRBJ2-7; 13 positions match TRBD2. This CDR3 spans 15 amino acids. Germline loops: CDR1 MDHEN, CDR2 SYDVKM. The V gene end was trimmed by 6 bases and the J gene end by 2 bases; junction bases not matched to a gene: 4. The CDR3 DNA follows: TGTGCCAGCAGAAAGGGACTAGCGGGACCCTACGAGCAGTACTTC. As protein: CASRKGLAGPYEQYF.